This entry is about one T cell receptor beta chain. The antigen is unknown. V lost 8 bases and J 1 base, leaving 6 bases between the germline ends. Germline CDR1 and CDR2: LNHNV and YYDKDF (reference sequence). The CDR3 consists of 13 residues. This record comes from a study of T cells after yellow fever vaccination. Study-wide background: Fractions of low cell number were prepared using SMART-Seq v4 Ultra Low Input. Study conclusions and caveats: Reappearance after the booster was seen for most primary-vaccination clones, at roughly 96% CD4 and roughly 90% CD8.

In TCRdb, the 5' RACE reads were re-called with MiXCR into one record per CDR3 protein. The repertoire has about 320,000 distinct CDR3 sequences, approximately 4.3% of them found once; the top ten carry roughly a fifth. Here the sequenced sample was PBMCs, taken 15 days after the yellow fever booster vaccination. This TCR was sampled from a young man who received the YFV17D yellow fever vaccine. The genes are TRBV15 and TRBJ1-6, with D uncertain. CDR3 in DNA: TGTGCCACCGCAGATTCCTATAATTCACCCCTCCACTTT. This sequence encodes CATADSYNSPLHF.